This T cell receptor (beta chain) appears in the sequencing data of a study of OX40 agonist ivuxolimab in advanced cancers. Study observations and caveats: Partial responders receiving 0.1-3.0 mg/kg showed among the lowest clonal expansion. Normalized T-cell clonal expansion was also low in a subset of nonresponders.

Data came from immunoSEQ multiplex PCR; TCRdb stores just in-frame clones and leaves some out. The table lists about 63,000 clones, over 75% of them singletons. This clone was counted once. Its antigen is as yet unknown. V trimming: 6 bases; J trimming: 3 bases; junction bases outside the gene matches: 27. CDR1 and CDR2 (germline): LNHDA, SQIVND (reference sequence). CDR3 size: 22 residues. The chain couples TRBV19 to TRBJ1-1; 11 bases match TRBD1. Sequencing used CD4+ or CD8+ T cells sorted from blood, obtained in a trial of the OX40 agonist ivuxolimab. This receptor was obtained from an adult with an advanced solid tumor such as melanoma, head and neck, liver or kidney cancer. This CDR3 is CASRPRDWTGGNWRSGDTEAFF. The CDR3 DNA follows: TGTGCCAGTAGGCCGCGAGATTGGACAGGGGGCAATTGGAGATCCGGGGACACTGAAGCTTTCTTT.